This TCR beta chain was found in a study of blood T cell repertoires in COVID-19. About the study: The analysed material was cDNA or gDNA that came from T cells, B-cell-depleted T cells, or PBMCs.

Per the authors' pipeline: Reference gene primers were amplified, and this amplification served to estimate nucleated cell counts. The repertoire was sequenced with immunoSEQ multiplex PCR; TCRdb's copy has only in-frame clones and lacks some. V and J calls and clone size are as listed in that table; D and trimming were resolved from the DNA. The table lists approximately 52,000 clones, approximately 84% of them singletons, with 14% in the top ten. Germline CDR1 and CDR2: MNHEY and SMNVEV (reference sequence). Trimming cost V 3 bases and J 2 bases, with 11 bases left between them. The CDR3 contains 15 residues.

What was sequenced was peripheral blood. This sequence was found in a man between 65 and 79 years old with acute or convalescent COVID-19. The rearrangement uses TRBV27 and TRBJ2-1; D is perhaps TRBD2 (6 bases). CDR3: CASSLRDYAYNEQFF. The CDR3 coding sequence is TGTGCCAGCAGTTTGCGGGATTACGCCTACAATGAGCAGTTCTTC.